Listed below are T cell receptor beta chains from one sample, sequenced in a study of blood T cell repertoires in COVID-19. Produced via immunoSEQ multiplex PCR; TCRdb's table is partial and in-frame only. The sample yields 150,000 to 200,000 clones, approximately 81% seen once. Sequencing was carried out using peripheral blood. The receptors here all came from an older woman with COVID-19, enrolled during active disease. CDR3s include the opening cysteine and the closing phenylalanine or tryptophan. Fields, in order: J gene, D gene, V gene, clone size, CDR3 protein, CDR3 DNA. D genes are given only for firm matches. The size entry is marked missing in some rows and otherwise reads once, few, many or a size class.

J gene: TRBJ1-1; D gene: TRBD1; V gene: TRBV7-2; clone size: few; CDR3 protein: CASSFYRGEAFF; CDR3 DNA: TGTGCCAGCAGCTTTTACAGGGGTGAAGCTTTCTTT
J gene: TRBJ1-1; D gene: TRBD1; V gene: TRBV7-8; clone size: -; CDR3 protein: CASSLLGTGNTEAFF; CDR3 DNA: TGTGCCAGCAGCTTGTTGGGGACAGGGAACACTGAAGCTTTCTTT
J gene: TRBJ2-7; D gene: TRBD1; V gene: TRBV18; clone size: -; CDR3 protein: CASSPGTDEQYF; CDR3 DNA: TGTGCCAGCTCACCTGGGACAGACGAGCAGTACTTC
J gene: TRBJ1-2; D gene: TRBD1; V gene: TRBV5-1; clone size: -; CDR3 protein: CASSEDRGLFYTF; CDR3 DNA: TGCGCCAGCAGCGAAGACAGGGGGCTGTTCTACACCTTC
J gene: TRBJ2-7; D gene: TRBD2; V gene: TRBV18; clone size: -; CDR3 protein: CASSSGLAGYEQYF; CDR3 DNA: TGTGCCAGCTCATCCGGACTAGCGGGATACGAGCAGTACTTC
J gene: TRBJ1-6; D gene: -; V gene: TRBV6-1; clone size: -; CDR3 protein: CASSDRGTNYYNSPLHF; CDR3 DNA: TGTGCCAGCAGTGACAGGGGCACCAACTACTATAATTCACCCCTCCACTTT
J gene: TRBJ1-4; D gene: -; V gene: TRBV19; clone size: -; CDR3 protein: CASSSGKQGSREKLFF; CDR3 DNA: TGTGCCAGTAGTAGTGGGAAACAGGGTTCGCGTGAAAAACTGTTTTTT
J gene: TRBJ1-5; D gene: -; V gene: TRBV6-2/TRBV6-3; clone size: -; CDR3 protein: CASSLPYNNQPQHF; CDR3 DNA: TGTGCCAGCAGTTTACCCTATAACAATCAGCCCCAGCATTTT
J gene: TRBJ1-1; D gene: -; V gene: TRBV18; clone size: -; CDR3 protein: CASSRAKGTGKTSEAFF; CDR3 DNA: TGTGCCAGCTCACGCGCGAAGGGTACAGGGAAAACGTCTGAAGCTTTCTTT
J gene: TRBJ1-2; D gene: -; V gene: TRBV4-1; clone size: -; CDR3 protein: CASSQDGQFYGYTF; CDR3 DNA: TGCGCCAGCAGCCAAGACGGACAATTTTATGGCTACACCTTC
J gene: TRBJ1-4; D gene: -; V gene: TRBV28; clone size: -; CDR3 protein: CASKGAAAATNEKLFF; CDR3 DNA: TGTGCCAGCAAAGGAGCGGCGGCTGCAACTAATGAAAAACTGTTTTTT
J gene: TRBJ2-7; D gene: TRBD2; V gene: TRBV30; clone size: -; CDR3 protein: CAWRGLAGGEQYF; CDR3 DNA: TGTGCCTGGAGGGGACTAGCGGGAGGCGAGCAGTACTTC
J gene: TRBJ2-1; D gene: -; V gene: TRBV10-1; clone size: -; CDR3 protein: CASSESGGNEQFF; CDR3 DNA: TGCGCCAGCAGTGAGTCGGGGGGTAATGAGCAGTTCTTC
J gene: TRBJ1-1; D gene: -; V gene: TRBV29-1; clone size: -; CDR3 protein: CSVVAGMNTEAFF; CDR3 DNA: TGCAGCGTTGTTGCAGGAATGAACACTGAAGCTTTCTTT
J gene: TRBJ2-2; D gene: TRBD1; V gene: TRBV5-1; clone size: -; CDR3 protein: CASSLGQGVNTGELFF; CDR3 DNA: TGCGCCAGCAGCTTGGGGCAGGGGGTGAACACCGGGGAGCTGTTTTTT
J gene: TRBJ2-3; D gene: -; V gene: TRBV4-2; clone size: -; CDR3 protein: CASSQAGEDTQYF; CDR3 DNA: TGTGCCAGCAGCCAAGCCGGGGAAGATACGCAGTATTTT
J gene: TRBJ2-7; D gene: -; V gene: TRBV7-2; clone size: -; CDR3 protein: CASSRPSGSYEQYF; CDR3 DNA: TGTGCCAGCTCCCGGCCCTCGGGCTCCTACGAGCAGTACTTC
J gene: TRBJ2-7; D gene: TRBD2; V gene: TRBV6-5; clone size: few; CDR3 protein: CASKAGGPHEQYF; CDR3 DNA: TGTGCCAGCAAGGCGGGAGGGCCCCACGAGCAGTACTTC
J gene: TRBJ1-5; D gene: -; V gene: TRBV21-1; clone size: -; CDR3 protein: CASIFDRALPNNQPQHF; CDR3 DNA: TGTGCCAGTATTTTCGACAGGGCCCTCCCAAACAATCAGCCCCAGCATTTT
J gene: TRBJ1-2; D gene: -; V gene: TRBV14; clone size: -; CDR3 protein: CASSSQLTYGYTF; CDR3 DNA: TGTGCCAGCAGCTCACAGCTCACCTATGGCTACACCTTC
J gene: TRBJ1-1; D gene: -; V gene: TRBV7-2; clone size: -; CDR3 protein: CASSLKAVTPTEAFF; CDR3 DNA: TGTGCCAGCAGCTTAAAGGCGGTCACCCCGACTGAAGCTTTCTTT
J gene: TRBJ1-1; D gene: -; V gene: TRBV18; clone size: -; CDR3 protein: CASSPLRANTEAFF; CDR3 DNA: TGTGCCAGCTCACCACTCCGAGCGAACACTGAAGCTTTCTTT
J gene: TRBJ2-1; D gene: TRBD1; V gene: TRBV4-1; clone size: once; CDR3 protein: CASSPLGTGRNNEQFF; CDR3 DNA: TGCGCCAGCAGCCCATTAGGGACAGGGAGAAACAATGAGCAGTTCTTC
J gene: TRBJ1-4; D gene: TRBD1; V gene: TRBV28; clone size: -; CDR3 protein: CASRILGTGPEGKLFF; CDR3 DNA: TGTGCCAGCCGTATCTTGGGGACAGGCCCGGAGGGAAAACTGTTTTTT
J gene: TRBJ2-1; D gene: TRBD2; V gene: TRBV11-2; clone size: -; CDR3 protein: CASSLDSGTSGKEQFF; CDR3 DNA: TGTGCCAGCAGCTTAGATAGCGGGACTAGCGGGAAGGAACAGTTCTTC
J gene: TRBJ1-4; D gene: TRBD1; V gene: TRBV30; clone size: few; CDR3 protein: CAWSQGDVEKLFF; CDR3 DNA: TGTGCCTGGAGCCAGGGGGACGTGGAAAAACTGTTTTTT
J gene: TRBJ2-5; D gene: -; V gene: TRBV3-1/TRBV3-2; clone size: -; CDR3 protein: CASSQNPHRQETQYF; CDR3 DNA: TGTGCCAGCAGCCAAAATCCCCACAGGCAAGAGACCCAGTACTTC
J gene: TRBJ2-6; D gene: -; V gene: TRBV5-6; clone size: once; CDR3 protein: CASSLRGSSGANVLTF; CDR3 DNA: TGTGCCAGCAGCCTCAGGGGAAGCTCTGGGGCCAACGTCCTGACTTTC
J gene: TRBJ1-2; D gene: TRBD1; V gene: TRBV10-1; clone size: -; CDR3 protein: CASSESTGGGYTF; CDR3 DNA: TGCGCCAGCAGTGAGTCCACAGGGGGCGGCTACACCTTC
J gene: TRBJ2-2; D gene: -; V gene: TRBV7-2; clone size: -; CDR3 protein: CASGTPNTGELFF; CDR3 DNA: TGTGCCAGCGGGACACCGAACACCGGGGAGCTGTTTTTT
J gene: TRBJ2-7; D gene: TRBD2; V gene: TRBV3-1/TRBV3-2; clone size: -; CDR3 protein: CASSQALAGVEQYF; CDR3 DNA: TGTGCCAGCAGCCAAGCACTAGCGGGAGTCGAGCAGTACTTC
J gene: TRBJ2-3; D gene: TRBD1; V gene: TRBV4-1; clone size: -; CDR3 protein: CASSQEGGQGTDTQYF; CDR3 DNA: TGCGCCAGCAGCCAAGAAGGGGGACAGGGCACAGATACGCAGTATTTT
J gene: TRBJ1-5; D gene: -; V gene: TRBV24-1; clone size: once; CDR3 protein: CATSGVGDSNQPQHF; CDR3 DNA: TGTGCCACCAGCGGGGTGGGAGATAGCAATCAGCCCCAGCATTTT
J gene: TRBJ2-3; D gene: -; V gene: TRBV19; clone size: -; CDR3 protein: CASTPPLASTDTQYF; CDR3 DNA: TGTGCCAGTACCCCTCCCCTAGCGAGCACAGATACGCAGTATTTT
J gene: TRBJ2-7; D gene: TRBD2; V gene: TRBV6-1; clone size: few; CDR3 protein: CASSDRGGGYEQYF; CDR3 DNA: TGTGCCAGCAGTGACAGGGGCGGGGGGTACGAGCAGTACTTC
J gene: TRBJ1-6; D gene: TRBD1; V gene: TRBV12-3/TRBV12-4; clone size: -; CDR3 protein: CASKTGRSPLHF; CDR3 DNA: TGTGCCAGCAAGACAGGGCGTTCACCCCTCCACTTT
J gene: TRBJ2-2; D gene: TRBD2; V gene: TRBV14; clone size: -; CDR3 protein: CASSQVAGPYTGELFF; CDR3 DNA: TGTGCCAGCAGCCAAGTAGCGGGACCTTACACCGGGGAGCTGTTTTTT
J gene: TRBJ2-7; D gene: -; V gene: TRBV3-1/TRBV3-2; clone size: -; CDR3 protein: CASSQWGVTYEQYF; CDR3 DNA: TGTGCCAGCAGCCAATGGGGCGTAACCTACGAGCAGTACTTC
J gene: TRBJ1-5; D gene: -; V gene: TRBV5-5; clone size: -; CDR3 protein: CASSLAGGNQPQHF; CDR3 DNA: TGTGCCAGCAGCTTGGCCGGAGGGAATCAGCCCCAGCATTTT
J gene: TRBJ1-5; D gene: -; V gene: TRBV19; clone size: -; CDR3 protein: CASSIARGWYQPQHF; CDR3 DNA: TGTGCCAGTAGTATAGCCAGGGGATGGTATCAGCCCCAGCATTTT